The present T cell receptor (beta chain) was sequenced within a study of blood T cell repertoires in COVID-19. Study as a whole: Material from acute and convalescent COVID-19 was sourced from the United States, Italy and Spain.

Measured with immunoSEQ multiplex PCR; TCRdb has only the in-frame clones, and not every one. The sample yields 150,000 to 200,000 clones, around 80% seen once. Germline V gene lookup returns CDR1 LNHDA and CDR2 SQIVND (reference sequence). The V and J ends lost 6 bases and 4 bases respectively, with 12 bases between them. This CDR3 is built from 13 residues. Across about two dozen US areas, participants ranged in age from 18 to 89 years. The study assigned cohorts using participant-reported clinical history. Recovery meant two consecutive negative NP/OP PCR tests, professional clearance, or resolved symptoms.

The clonotype comes from a man aged 35 to 55 who had recovered from COVID-19. The chain carries TRBV19 and TRBJ1-2; tentative D call: TRBD1 (5 bases). The sample consisted of PBMCs or T cells enriched from blood (not recorded which). DNA for the CDR3: TGTGCCAGTAGACCCCGACAGAGCTATGGCTACACCTTC. Translation: CASRPRQSYGYTF.